The 16 T cell receptor beta chains below were found in one sample sequenced in a study of beta chain features in type 1 diabetes. Since all of the isolated RNA was reverse transcribed, expressed TCRB transcripts were what got sequenced. This table comes from immunoSEQ multiplex PCR, and its TCRdb copy is limited to in-frame clones, with some not included. The sample lists about 350,000 clones, 15% to 20% occurring once. Input material: naive CD4+ T cells from blood. These receptors were taken from a woman aged 18-35 years in good health.

The V call is TRBV7-2, the J call TRBJ2-1, with a possible D match to TRBD1 (5 bases). Germline-derived CDR1 and CDR2 are SGHTA and FQGNSA. The V end lost 5 bases, the J end lost 8 bases, and 10 bases lay between the germline ends. The CDR3 is made up of 12 amino acids. The CDR3 bases are TGTGCCAGCAGCCTAACAGGAGATGAGCAGTTCTTC. Translated, it gives CASSLTGDEQFF.

This clone was found a few times. This sequence joins TRBV6-6 and TRBJ2-2, with TRBD1 identical over 7 bases. Unmatched junction bases numbered 5, after V lost 6 bases and J lost 7 bases. CDR1 MNHNY and CDR2 SVGAGI come from the germline V gene (reference sequence). The length of the CDR3 is 13 residues. The CDR3 is CASSSDRDGELFF. CDR3 sequence (DNA): TGTGCCAGCAGCAGTGACAGGGACGGGGAGCTGTTTTTT.

This clone was observed a few times. The V gene is TRBV5-4, the J gene TRBJ2-1; TRBD2 might be the D (5 bases). V lost 0 bases, J lost 2 bases, and 9 bases lay in between. The CDR3 sequence is 15 residues long. Germline-derived CDR1 and CDR2 are SGHNT and YYREEE (reference sequence). CDR3: CASSLGVATYNEQFF. For the CDR3, the DNA is TGTGCCAGCAGCTTGGGGGTAGCGACCTACAATGAGCAGTTCTTC. Variable domain in full (rest from reference TRBV5-4 and TRBJ2-1): ETGVTQSPTHLIKTRGQQVTLRCSSQSGHNTVSWYQQALGQGPQFIFQYYREEENGRGNFPPRFSGLQFPNYSSELNVNALELDDSALYLCASSLGVATYNEQFFGPGTRLTVL.

This chain uses TRBV2 with TRBJ2-7; the match to TRBD2 covers 7 bases. The germline gives CDR1 SNHLY, CDR2 FYNNEI. The CDR3 sequence is 15 residues long. J lost 5 bases, V lost 10 bases, and 17 bases had no gene match. The CDR3 nucleotides read TGTGCCACCGGGGGGAGGTGGTCGGGGAGGCACGAGCAGTACTTC. The encoded protein is CATGGRWSGRHEQYF.

This clone was detected a few times. This rearrangement joins TRBV29-1 to TRBJ2-3, with D possibly TRBD1 on 5 matching bases. In germline, CDR1 is SQVTM, CDR2 ANQGSEA. The CDR3 length is 13 residues. The V end lost 3 bases, the J end lost 2 bases, and 9 bases lay between the germline ends. The DNA for the CDR3 is TGCAGCGTTGACCGACAGTACACAGATACGCAGTATTTT. Protein sequence: CSVDRQYTDTQYF.

This clone was observed a handful of times. The rearrangement joins TRBV29-1 to TRBJ2-7; TRBD1 matches 8 bases. CDR1 is SQVTM, CDR2 ANQGSEA, per germline. CDR3 size: 14 residues. The V segment lost 5 bases and the J segment 3 bases; nucleotides outside the gene matches: 9. The CDR3 region is CSVTTQGAHYEQYF. CDR3 nucleotides: TGCAGCGTTACAACCCAGGGGGCCCACTACGAGCAGTACTTC.

This rearrangement joins TRBV15 to TRBJ1-4; TRBD1 might be the D (6 bases). The V end lost 7 bases, the J end lost 6 bases, and 18 bases lay between the germline ends. CDR3 size: 15 residues. Germline loops: CDR1 LNHNV, CDR2 YYDKDF (reference sequence). The CDR3, as DNA: TGTGCCACCACGGGTACTCAGGGGTGGGATGAAAAACTGTTTTTT. This translates into CATTGTQGWDEKLFF. Combining the CDR3 with reference TRBV15 and TRBJ1-4 gives the whole variable domain DAMVIQNPRYQVTQFGKPVTLSCSQTLNHNVMYWYQQKSSQAPKLLFHYYDKDFNNEADTPDNFQSRRPNTSFCFLDIRSPGLGDTAMYLCATTGTQGWDEKLFFGSGTQLSVL.

The V gene is TRBV21-1, the J gene TRBJ2-3; TRBD2, the table's D call, lacks a check against the DNA. TRBV21-1 is labeled a pseudogene. This CDR3 is 16 amino acids long. The chain's CDR3 is CASSPSLAGGTDTQYF. As DNA, the CDR3 is TGTGCCAGCAGCCCCTCTCTAGCGGGTGGCACAGATACGCAGTATTTT.

V and J are TRBV11-2 and TRBJ2-7; TRBD2 matches 8 bases. Germline CDR1 reads SGHAT; CDR2 reads FQNNGV. V was pared by 2 bases and J by 2 bases, with 5 bases of the junction left unmatched. The CDR3 is 15 amino acids. The DNA for the CDR3 is TGTGCCAGCAGCTTAAATAGCGGGGATCCCTACGAGCAGTACTTC. Residues: CASSLNSGDPYEQYF.

J is TRBJ2-7 and V is TRBV19, with D maybe TRBD2 (5 bases). Germline CDR1 reads LNHDA; CDR2 reads SQIVND (reference sequence). The CDR3 covers 13 residues. Trimming cost V 5 bases and J 4 bases, with 12 bases left between them. The CDR3 bases are TGTGCCAGTAGTCCCAGGACTGAGTACGAGCAGTACTTC. Translated: CASSPRTEYEQYF.

This clone was counted a few times. The chain joins TRBV5-6 to TRBJ2-5, with D perhaps TRBD1 (6 bases). CDR1 is SGHDT and CDR2 is YYEEEE in the germline V gene. The CDR3 is 15 residues long. V shed 4 bases and J shed 5 bases, with 18 bases lying between them. The chain's CDR3 is CASSTNTGFYETQYF. For the CDR3, the DNA is TGTGCCAGCAGCACGAATACAGGGTTCTACGAGACCCAGTACTTC.

The chain is built from TRBV19 and TRBJ2-5; 7 positions match TRBD1. The CDR3 contains 13 residues. Germline CDR1 and CDR2: LNHDA and SQIVND (reference sequence). Unmatched junction bases numbered 5, after V lost 8 bases and J lost 2 bases. Here the CDR3 reads CASGQTGQETQYF. The DNA for the CDR3 is TGTGCCAGTGGTCAGACAGGGCAAGAGACCCAGTACTTC.

This clone has a handful of counts. The rearrangement uses TRBV19 and TRBJ2-7; D is perhaps TRBD1 (5 bases). V lost 5 bases, J lost 0 bases, and 14 bases lay in between. There are 15 residues in the CDR3. The germline gives CDR1 LNHDA, CDR2 SQIVND (reference sequence). The CDR3 DNA is TGTGCCAGTAGTGTCGGACACATGAGCTCCTACGAGCAGTACTTC. Translated: CASSVGHMSSYEQYF.

This clone was observed a few times. The V and J genes are TRBV5-1 and TRBJ2-3; D is unclear. This CDR3 comprises 13 residues. Germline V CDR1 and CDR2: SGHRS, YFSETQ. Between the trimmed V and J ends, which lost 4 bases and 2 bases, there was a span of 8 bases. This chain's CDR3 is CASSPGYTDTQYF. The CDR3 DNA follows: TGCGCCAGCAGCCCCGGTTACACAGATACGCAGTATTTT.

The chain's CDR3 is CAWSVQMNTEAFF. The CDR3 DNA reads as TGTGCCTGGAGTGTACAGATGAACACTGAAGCTTTCTTT. The rearrangement uses TRBV30 and TRBJ1-1; D remains unclear. Trimming took off 0 bases at V and 0 bases at J, with 5 bases between the two ends. Germline lookup yields CDR1 GTSNPN and CDR2 SVGIG (reference sequence). CDR3 length: 13 amino acids.

The CDR3 DNA reads as TGTGCCAGCTCTTCGCAGATGAACACTGAAGCTTTCTTT. Amino acid sequence: CASSSQMNTEAFF. The gene calls are TRBV14 and TRBJ1-1, with D unresolved. In germline, CDR1 is SGHDN, CDR2 FVKESK. Trimming stripped 8 bases from V and 0 bases from J, with 10 bases between. The CDR3 runs 13 residues.